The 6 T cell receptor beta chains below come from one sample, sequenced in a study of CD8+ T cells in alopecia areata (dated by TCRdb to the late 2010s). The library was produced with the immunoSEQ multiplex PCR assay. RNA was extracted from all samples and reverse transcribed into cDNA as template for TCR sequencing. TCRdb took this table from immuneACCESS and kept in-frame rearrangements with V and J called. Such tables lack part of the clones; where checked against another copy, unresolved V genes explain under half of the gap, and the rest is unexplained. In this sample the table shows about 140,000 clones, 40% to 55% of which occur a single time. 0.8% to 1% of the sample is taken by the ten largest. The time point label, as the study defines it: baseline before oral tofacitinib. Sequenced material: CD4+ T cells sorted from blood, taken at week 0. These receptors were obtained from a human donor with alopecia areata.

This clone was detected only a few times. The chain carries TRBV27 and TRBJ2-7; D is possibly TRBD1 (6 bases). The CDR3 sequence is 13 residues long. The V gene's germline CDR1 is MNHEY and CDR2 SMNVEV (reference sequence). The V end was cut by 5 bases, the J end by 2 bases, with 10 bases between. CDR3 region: CASSGGYPYEQYF. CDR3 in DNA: TGTGCCAGCAGTGGGGGCTACCCCTACGAGCAGTACTTC.

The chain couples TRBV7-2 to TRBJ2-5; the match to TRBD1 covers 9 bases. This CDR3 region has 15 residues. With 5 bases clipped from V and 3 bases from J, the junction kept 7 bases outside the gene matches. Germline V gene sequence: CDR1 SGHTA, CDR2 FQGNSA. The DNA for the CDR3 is TGTGCCAGCAGCCTCCCGGGACAGGGTAAAGAGACCCAGTACTTC. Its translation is CASSLPGQGKETQYF.

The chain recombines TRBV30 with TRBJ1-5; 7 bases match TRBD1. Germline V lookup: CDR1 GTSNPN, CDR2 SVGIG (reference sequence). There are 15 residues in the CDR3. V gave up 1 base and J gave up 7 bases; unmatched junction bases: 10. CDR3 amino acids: CAWSGGRGQVQPQHF. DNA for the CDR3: TGTGCCTGGAGTGGGGGGAGGGGGCAGGTGCAGCCCCAGCATTTT.

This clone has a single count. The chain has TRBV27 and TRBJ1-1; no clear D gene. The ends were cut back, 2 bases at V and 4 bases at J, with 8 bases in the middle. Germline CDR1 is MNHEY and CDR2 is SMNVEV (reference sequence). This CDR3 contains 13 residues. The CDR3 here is CASSLRRATEAFF. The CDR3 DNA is TGTGCCAGCAGTTTAAGGCGGGCCACTGAAGCTTTCTTT.

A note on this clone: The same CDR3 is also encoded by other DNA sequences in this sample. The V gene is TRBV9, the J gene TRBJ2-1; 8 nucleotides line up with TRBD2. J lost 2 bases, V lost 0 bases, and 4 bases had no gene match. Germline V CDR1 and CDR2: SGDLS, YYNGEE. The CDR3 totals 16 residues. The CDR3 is CASSVDGGRTYNEQFF. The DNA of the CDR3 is TGTGCCAGCAGCGTAGATGGCGGGAGGACCTACAATGAGCAGTTCTTC. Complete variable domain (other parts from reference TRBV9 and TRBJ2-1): DSGVTQTPKHLITATGQRVTLRCSPRSGDLSVYWYQQSLDQGLQFLIQYYNGEERAKGNILERFSAQQFPDLHSELNLSSLELGDSALYFCASSVDGGRTYNEQFFGPGTRLTVL.

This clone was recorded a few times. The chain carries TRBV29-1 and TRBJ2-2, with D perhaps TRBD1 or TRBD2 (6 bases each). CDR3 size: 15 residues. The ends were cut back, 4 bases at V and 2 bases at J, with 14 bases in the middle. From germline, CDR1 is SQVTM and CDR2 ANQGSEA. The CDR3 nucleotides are TGCAGCGTTGCAATCCGGGGGACAAACACCGGGGAGCTGTTTTTT. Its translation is CSVAIRGTNTGELFF.